Listed below are T cell receptor beta chains from one sample, sequenced in a study of blood T cell repertoires in COVID-19. Assay used: immunoSEQ multiplex PCR; TCRdb lists only in-frame clones, some missing. Of 210,000 or so clones in the sample, 88% were seen once. The sequenced material came from PBMCs or T cells enriched from blood (not recorded which). These receptors were taken from a woman in her twenties or thirties who had been exposed to COVID-19. Each CDR3 is given with its conserved first and last residue. The order of the fields is clone size, D gene, V gene, J gene, CDR3 protein, CDR3 DNA. The D gene is left open where the match is weak. The listing skips clone size in some rows; elsewhere it reads once, few, many or a size class.

-,-,TRBV28,TRBJ2-3,CASRRPSGTTSTDTQYF,TGTGCCAGCCGACGACCTTCCGGGACAACTAGCACAGATACGCAGTATTTT
-,-,TRBV7-9,TRBJ1-6,CASSTDRSPLHF,TGTGCCAGCAGCACCGACAGGTCACCCCTCCACTTT
-,TRBD2,TRBV5-1,TRBJ2-1,CASSLGLAGGKFYNEQFF,TGCGCCAGCAGCTTGGGGTTAGCGGGAGGGAAATTTTACAATGAGCAGTTCTTC
once,-,TRBV7-8,TRBJ2-7,CASSQRVEGEQYF,TGTGCCAGCAGCCAGCGGGTAGAGGGCGAGCAGTACTTC
once,-,TRBV6-4,TRBJ1-2,CASSAGLFNYGYTF,TGTGCCAGCAGTGCGGGACTTTTCAACTATGGCTACACCTTC
-,-,TRBV5-4,TRBJ2-5,CASSTWAGGETQYF,TGTGCCAGCAGCACTTGGGCAGGCGGGGAGACCCAGTACTTC
-,TRBD2,TRBV27,TRBJ2-7,CASSLGLAGYEQYF,TGTGCCAGCAGCCTGGGACTAGCAGGATACGAGCAGTACTTC
few,TRBD1,TRBV19,TRBJ1-2,CASSVNDRAGYTF,TGTGCCAGTAGTGTAAACGACAGGGCCGGCTACACCTTC
-,-,TRBV29-1,TRBJ1-2,CSVAQNYGYTF,TGCAGCGTTGCCCAAAACTATGGCTACACCTTC
few,TRBD1,TRBV7-9,TRBJ2-5,CASSLEGAPQETQYF,TGTGCCAGCAGCTTAGAGGGGGCTCCCCAAGAGACCCAGTACTTC
-,TRBD1,TRBV19,TRBJ2-7,CASRPRDSVHEQYF,TGTGCCAGTCGGCCCCGGGACAGCGTCCACGAGCAGTACTTC
-,-,TRBV11-2,TRBJ2-5,CASSLGGTFWQETQYF,TGTGCCAGCAGCTTAGGAGGAACTTTTTGGCAAGAGACCCAGTACTTC
-,TRBD2,TRBV5-1,TRBJ2-1,CASSFGGGWSNEQFF,TGCGCCAGCAGCTTCGGGGGAGGGTGGTCCAATGAGCAGTTCTTC
-,TRBD1,TRBV30,TRBJ2-7,CAWSERTGQGYF,TGTGCCTGGAGTGAGCGGACCGGACAGGGGTACTTC
once,TRBD2,TRBV28,TRBJ2-7,CASSPDWTSLMEQYF,TGTGCCAGCAGTCCTGATTGGACTAGCCTCATGGAGCAGTACTTC
once,-,TRBV24-1,TRBJ2-2,CATSDLQNTGELFF,TGTGCCACCAGTGATTTGCAGAACACCGGGGAGCTGTTTTTT
-,TRBD2,TRBV11-3,TRBJ2-7,CASSLAETYEQYF,TGTGCCAGCAGCCTAGCGGAGACCTACGAGCAGTACTTC
-,TRBD1,TRBV5-1,TRBJ1-1,CASSVTGTGVSLNTEAFF,TGCGCCAGCAGCGTAACCGGGACAGGGGTATCGCTGAACACTGAAGCTTTCTTT
-,-,TRBV6-5,TRBJ2-7,CASSYLSQRSYEQYF,TGTGCCAGCAGTTACCTGAGCCAGAGGTCCTACGAGCAGTACTTC
-,TRBD1,TRBV4-2,TRBJ1-2,CASSQDLGAGGGYTF,TGTGCCAGCAGCCAAGATCTTGGGGCAGGGGGAGGCTACACCTTC
-,TRBD2,TRBV27,TRBJ2-7,CASSFFGVAGGYEQYF,TGTGCCAGCAGTTTCTTTGGGGTAGCGGGGGGATACGAGCAGTACTTC
-,-,TRBV6-1,TRBJ1-2,CASSEVGGAGYGYTF,TGTGCCAGCAGTGAAGTCGGAGGGGCAGGCTATGGCTACACCTTC
-,TRBD2,TRBV6-1,TRBJ2-2,CASSEAAGGASGTGELFF,TGTGCCAGCAGTGAAGCGGCGGGGGGCGCTTCGGGCACCGGGGAGCTGTTTTTT
once,-,TRBV5-1,TRBJ2-7,CASSLIGGAIYEQYF,TGCGCCAGCAGCTTGATCGGGGGAGCCATCTACGAGCAGTACTTC
-,-,TRBV6-4,TRBJ1-1,CASSRDTVNTEAFF,TGTGCCAGCAGCAGGGACACAGTGAACACTGAAGCTTTCTTT
-,TRBD1,TRBV10-3,TRBJ1-1,CAITETGRNTEAFF,TGTGCCATCACGGAGACAGGGAGGAACACTGAAGCTTTCTTT
-,-,TRBV5-5,TRBJ1-1,CASSPGGAEAFF,TGTGCCAGCAGCCCGGGAGGGGCTGAAGCTTTCTTT
-,-,TRBV27,TRBJ1-6,CASTPRGKNSPLHF,TGTGCCAGCACCCCTAGAGGGAAGAATTCACCCCTCCACTTT
-,-,TRBV5-1,TRBJ1-2,CASSTPGVSNYGYTF,TGCGCCAGCAGCACTCCCGGGGTCAGCAACTATGGCTACACCTTC
-,-,TRBV2,TRBJ1-5,CASSEDSGTLGYLFQHF,TGTGCCAGCAGTGAGGATTCGGGAACTCTGGGATATCTGTTCCAGCATTTT
once,-,TRBV7-2,TRBJ2-5,CASSSALQETQYF,TGTGCCAGCAGCTCTGCGCTACAAGAGACCCAGTACTTC
-,-,TRBV27,TRBJ2-5,CASSSHREEGETQYF,TGTGCCAGCAGCTCTCACAGGGAAGAGGGGGAGACCCAGTACTTC
-,-,TRBV30,TRBJ1-2,CAWSSGSGYTF,TGTGCCTGGAGTTCGGGTTCTGGCTACACCTTC
-,-,TRBV12-3/TRBV12-4,TRBJ1-4,CASSLYNEKLFF,TGTGCCAGCAGTTTATATAATGAAAAACTGTTTTTT
once,-,TRBV9,TRBJ2-7,CASNPGHSAEQYF,TGTGCCAGCAATCCGGGACACTCGGCCGAGCAGTACTTC
-,TRBD1,TRBV19,TRBJ2-2,CASTEGAGDGELFF,TGTGCCAGTACTGAGGGGGCAGGGGACGGGGAGCTGTTTTTT
few,TRBD1,TRBV11-2,TRBJ1-6,CASNNRGYSPLHF,TGTGCCAGCAACAACAGGGGTTATTCACCCCTCCACTTT
-,-,TRBV29-1,TRBJ1-2,CSALGVTGMNYGYTF,TGCAGCGCCTTGGGGGTTACAGGGATGAACTATGGCTACACCTTC
-,TRBD1,TRBV28,TRBJ2-5,CASSFFGQGEETQYF,TGTGCCAGCAGTTTTTTCGGACAGGGAGAGGAGACCCAGTACTTC
few,-,TRBV6-5,TRBJ2-7,CASSLEGYEQYF,TGTGCCAGCAGCCTAGAGGGCTACGAGCAGTACTTC
-,TRBD2,TRBV9,TRBJ2-1,CASSVVGGGRATLNEQFF,TGTGCCAGCAGCGTAGTCGGGGGGGGCCGAGCAACATTGAATGAGCAGTTCTTC
-,TRBD1,TRBV5-4,TRBJ1-6,CASSAETGDRALHF,TGTGCCAGCAGCGCGGAAACAGGGGACAGAGCCCTCCACTTT
-,-,TRBV18,TRBJ2-7,CASSPSSYEQYF,TGTGCCAGCTCCCCTAGCTCCTACGAGCAGTACTTC
-,-,TRBV7-9,TRBJ1-3,CASSLDGGSGNTIYF,TGTGCCAGCAGCTTGGACGGAGGCTCTGGAAACACCATATATTTT
once,-,TRBV10-3,TRBJ1-5,CAISESKTHDQPQHF,TGTGCCATCAGTGAGTCGAAGACTCATGATCAGCCCCAGCATTTT
-,TRBD1,TRBV5-1,TRBJ2-3,CASSLRDRGLTFTDTQYF,TGCGCCAGCAGCTTGCGGGACAGGGGTCTAACCTTCACAGATACGCAGTATTTT
-,-,TRBV6-5,TRBJ1-6,CASSYATGRSPPLHF,TGTGCCAGCAGTTATGCCACAGGCCGTTCTCCACCCCTCCACTTT
-,-,TRBV7-6,TRBJ2-1,CARYYEQFF,TGTGCCAGATACTATGAGCAGTTCTTC
-,TRBD2,TRBV5-1,TRBJ2-1,CASSIGTSGRREQFF,TGCGCCAGCAGCATAGGGACTAGCGGGAGAAGGGAGCAGTTCTTC
-,-,TRBV24-1,TRBJ2-2,CATRWSSTGELFF,TGTGCCACCCGTTGGAGTTCCACCGGGGAGCTGTTTTTT
-,-,TRBV19,TRBJ2-3,CASSADWRDTQYF,TGTGCCAGTAGTGCCGACTGGCGGGATACGCAGTATTTT
once,TRBD1,TRBV6-5,TRBJ1-2,CASSPGQRYGYTF,TGTGCCAGCAGTCCGGGACAGCGATATGGCTACACCTTC
-,-,TRBV30,TRBJ1-3,CAWSDGGPGNTIYF,TGTGCCTGGAGTGATGGGGGCCCTGGAAACACCATATATTTT
once,-,TRBV19,TRBJ2-6,CASQGGASGANVLTF,TGTGCCAGTCAAGGGGGGGCGTCTGGGGCCAACGTCCTGACTTTC
-,TRBD2,TRBV5-1,TRBJ2-3,CASSLLAGGRTDTQYF,TGCGCCAGCAGCTTGTTAGCGGGAGGTAGGACAGATACGCAGTATTTT
-,-,TRBV4-1,TRBJ2-7,CASSQGGTSSSSYEQYF,TGCGCCAGCAGCCAAGGGGGGACAAGCTCTAGCTCCTACGAGCAGTACTTC
-,TRBD2,TRBV11-1,TRBJ2-1,CASSLGLAGVNEQFF,TGTGCCAGCAGCCTAGGACTAGCGGGAGTCAATGAGCAGTTCTTC